This TCR beta chain originates from a study of cytomegalovirus exposure and HLA in healthy donors. The overall study: According to later analysis, the same platform produced the roughly 120 validation and approximately 700 first-cohort repertoires.

In this sample, this clone turned up once. Its antigen remains unidentified. The CDR3 length is 15 residues. Trimming removed 4 bases from V and 11 bases from J, with 22 bases in between. The germline gives CDR1 SGHNT, CDR2 YYREEE (reference sequence). Whole-study results and caveats: The dataset shows that most TCR sequences were rare, while some public TCRs occurred in many donors. Reported performance of the classifier showed diagnosis of cytomegalovirus status with high specificity and sensitivity. The tendency of first-cohort TCR clusters to co-occur in the 120 or so validation repertoires emerged from a later analysis.

This table comes from immunoSEQ multiplex PCR, and its TCRdb copy is limited to in-frame clones, with some not included. The sample contains approximately 160,000 clones, around 81% of which appear only once. The material sequenced was PBMCs. The rearrangement uses TRBV5-4 and TRBJ1-5, with D unresolved. The TCR comes from a man in his thirties or forties in good health and CMV-seropositive. The CDR3 here is CASSLSGSFPMAQHF. The CDR3 coding sequence is TGTGCCAGCAGCCTTTCCGGGTCGTTTCCAATGGCCCAGCATTTT.